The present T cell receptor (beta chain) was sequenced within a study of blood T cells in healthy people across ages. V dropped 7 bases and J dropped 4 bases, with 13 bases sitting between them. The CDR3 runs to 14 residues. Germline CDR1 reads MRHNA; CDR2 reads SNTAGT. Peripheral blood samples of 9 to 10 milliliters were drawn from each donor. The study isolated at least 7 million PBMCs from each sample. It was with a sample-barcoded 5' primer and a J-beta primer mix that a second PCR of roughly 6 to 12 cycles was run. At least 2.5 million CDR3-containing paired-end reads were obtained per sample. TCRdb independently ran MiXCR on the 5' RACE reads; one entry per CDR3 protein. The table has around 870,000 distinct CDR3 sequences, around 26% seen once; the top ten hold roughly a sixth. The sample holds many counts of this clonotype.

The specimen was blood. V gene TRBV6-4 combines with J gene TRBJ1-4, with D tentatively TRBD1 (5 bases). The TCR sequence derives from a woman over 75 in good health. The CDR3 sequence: CASISGIHNEKLFF. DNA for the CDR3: TGTGCCAGCATTTCAGGGATACATAATGAAAAACTGTTTTTT.